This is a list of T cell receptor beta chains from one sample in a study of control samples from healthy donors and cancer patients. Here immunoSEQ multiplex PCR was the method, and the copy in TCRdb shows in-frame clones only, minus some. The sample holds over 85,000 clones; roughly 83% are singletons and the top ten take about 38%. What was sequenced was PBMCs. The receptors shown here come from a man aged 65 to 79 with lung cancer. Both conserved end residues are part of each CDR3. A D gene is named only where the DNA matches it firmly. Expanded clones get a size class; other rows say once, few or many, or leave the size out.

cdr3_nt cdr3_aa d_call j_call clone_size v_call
TGTGCCAGTAGTATCCGGGACCAGCCGGTCACAGATACGCAGTATTTT CASSIRDQPVTDTQYF NA TRBJ2-3 NA TRBV19
TGCAGTGCTAGAGATGTAAATACGCAGTATTTT CSARDVNTQYF NA TRBJ2-3 NA TRBV20-1
TGTGCCACCAGTGACTTGCAAAGGGAGGGGAGCAATCAGCCCCAGCATTTT CATSDLQREGSNQPQHF NA TRBJ1-5 NA TRBV24-1
TGTGCCAGCAGCTCCCGGGACCGCGGCTATAGCAATCAGCCCCAGCATTTT CASSSRDRGYSNQPQHF NA TRBJ1-5 NA TRBV27
TGCGCCAGCAGCCTCGTACCTCGGGATTACAATGAGCAGTTCTTC CASSLVPRDYNEQFF NA TRBJ2-1 NA TRBV4-3
TGTGCCAGCAGCCAAGAGACTGGCCGTCCCTCTGGAAACACCATATATTTT CASSQETGRPSGNTIYF NA TRBJ1-3 NA TRBV14
TGTGCCAGCTCACCATCGGGTAGCACAGATACGCAGTATTTT CASSPSGSTDTQYF NA TRBJ2-3 NA TRBV18
TGTGCCAGCGCGGGCGACGAGCAGTACTTC CASAGDEQYF NA TRBJ2-7 NA TRBV7-9
TGTGCCAGCAGTTTTGGGAGGAACACTGAAGCTTTCTTT CASSFGRNTEAFF NA TRBJ1-1 NA TRBV12-3/TRBV12-4
TGCAGCGTAGATCGACAGGGTTATGATACGCAGTATTTT CSVDRQGYDTQYF TRBD1 TRBJ2-3 NA TRBV29-1
TGTGCCAGCAGTTTCGACAGGGTTCAGCCCCAGCATTTT CASSFDRVQPQHF TRBD1 TRBJ1-5 NA TRBV6-6
TGCAGCGTTGATCTAGCGGGATATACGCAGTATTTT CSVDLAGYTQYF TRBD2 TRBJ2-3 NA TRBV29-1
TGTGCCAGCAGCCAAGTTACGGCTAGCGGGGGCACAGATACGCAGTATTTT CASSQVTASGGTDTQYF TRBD2 TRBJ2-3 NA TRBV4-2
TGTGCCACCAGCGGTCCCGGGACAGGGCGGACTGAAGCTTTCTTT CATSGPGTGRTEAFF TRBD1 TRBJ1-1 NA TRBV24-1
TGTGCCAGCAGCCATCAACAAGAGACCCAGTACTTC CASSHQQETQYF NA TRBJ2-5 NA TRBV3-1/TRBV3-2
TGTGCCAGCAGTGATCACTCCTCATTCCGGGACAACTTC CASSDHSSFRDNF NA TRBJ1-2 NA TRBV2
TGCGCCAGCAGCTCGGCGGAACCAGAGGACGAGCAGTACTTC CASSSAEPEDEQYF NA TRBJ2-7 NA TRBV5-1
TGTGCCAGCAGCTCCCGGGGGGGACTTTACAATGAGCAGTTCTTC CASSSRGGLYNEQFF TRBD2 TRBJ2-1 NA TRBV7-6
TGTGCCAGCAGCCAAGCCCCGGCAGGGGGGGAAAAACTGTTTTTT CASSQAPAGGEKLFF TRBD1 TRBJ1-4 NA TRBV14
TGTGCCAGCAGTAGAACTCGGACTGAAGCTTTCTTT CASSRTRTEAFF NA TRBJ1-1 NA TRBV2
TGCAGTGCTAGTTCGCAGGGGGCGCGTGGATCACCCCTCCACTTT CSASSQGARGSPLHF TRBD1 TRBJ1-6 NA TRBV20-1
TGTGCCAGCAGGAGTAGCGGGGGGGCCCAAGAGACCCAGTACTTC CASRSSGGAQETQYF TRBD2 TRBJ2-5 NA TRBV6-6
TGTGCCAGCAGTCTCGGGACTCTGAGGGGCTACACCTTC CASSLGTLRGYTF NA TRBJ1-2 NA TRBV12-3/TRBV12-4
TGTGCCAGCAGTTTTAGGGGCACAGATACGCAGTATTTT CASSFRGTDTQYF NA TRBJ2-3 NA TRBV12-3/TRBV12-4
TGCGCCAGCAGCACCCTAGGCAGGGGTCGGGCCTATGGCTACACCTTC CASSTLGRGRAYGYTF NA TRBJ1-2 many TRBV4-1
TGTGCCACCAGTGTTACGGGCTATGGCTACACCTTC CATSVTGYGYTF NA TRBJ1-2 NA TRBV24-1
TGTGCCAGCAGCGAAACTCGGGGCCGGTATGAGCAGTTCTTC CASSETRGRYEQFF NA TRBJ2-1 NA TRBV7-9
TGTGCCAGCAGCTTCGGAACAGGGTACTACGAGCAGTACTTC CASSFGTGYYEQYF NA TRBJ2-7 NA TRBV7-8
TGTGCCAGCAGCCGGGACGGGACCTACGAGCAGTACTTC CASSRDGTYEQYF NA TRBJ2-7 NA TRBV27
TGTGCCAGCAGCCAACAATCCGTGAACACTGAAGCTTTCTTT CASSQQSVNTEAFF NA TRBJ1-1 NA TRBV16
TGCGCCAGCAGCCCGAGGACTAGCGGGGGCTATAGCTCCTACAATGAGCAGTTCTTC CASSPRTSGGYSSYNEQFF TRBD2 TRBJ2-1 NA TRBV5-1
TGTGCCAGCAGTGACAGGCGAAGCAATCAGCCCCAGCATTTT CASSDRRSNQPQHF NA TRBJ1-5 NA TRBV2